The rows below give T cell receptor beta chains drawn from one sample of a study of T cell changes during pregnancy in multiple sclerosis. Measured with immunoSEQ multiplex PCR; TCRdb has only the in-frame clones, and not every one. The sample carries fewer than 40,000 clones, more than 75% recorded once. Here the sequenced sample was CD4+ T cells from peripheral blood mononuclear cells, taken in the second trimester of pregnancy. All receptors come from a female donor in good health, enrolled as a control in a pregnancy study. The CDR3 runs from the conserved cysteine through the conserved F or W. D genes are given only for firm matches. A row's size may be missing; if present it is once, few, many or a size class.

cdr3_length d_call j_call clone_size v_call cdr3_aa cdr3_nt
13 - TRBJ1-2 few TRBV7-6 CASSPQGGYGYTF TGTGCCAGCAGCCCTCAGGGTGGATATGGCTACACCTTC
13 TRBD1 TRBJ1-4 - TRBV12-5 CASGLEKTGRLFF TGTGCTAGTGGTTTGGAGAAGACAGGGAGACTGTTTTTT
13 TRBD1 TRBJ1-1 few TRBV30 CAWKIQGNPEAFF TGTGCCTGGAAGATACAGGGGAACCCTGAAGCTTTCTTT
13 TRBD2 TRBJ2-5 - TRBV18 CASSLRGEETQYF TGTGCCAGCTCCCTCCGGGGGGAAGAGACCCAGTACTTC
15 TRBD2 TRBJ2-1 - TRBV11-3 CASSPGTSSYNEQFF TGTGCCAGCAGCCCCGGGACTAGCTCCTACAATGAGCAGTTCTTC
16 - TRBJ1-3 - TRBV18 CASSQGQSRSGNTIYF TGTGCCAGCTCACAAGGACAGTCACGCTCTGGAAACACCATATATTTT
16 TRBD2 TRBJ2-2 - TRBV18 CASSPPGRADTGELFF TGTGCCAGCTCACCACCAGGGAGGGCCGACACCGGGGAGCTGTTTTTT
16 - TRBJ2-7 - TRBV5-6 CASSEPRDPWDYEQYF TGTGCCAGCAGCGAGCCGAGGGATCCGTGGGACTACGAGCAGTACTTC
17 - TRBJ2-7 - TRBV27 CASSSPRQGQSNYEQYF TGTGCCAGCAGTTCCCCCCGGCAGGGACAATCTAACTACGAGCAGTACTTC
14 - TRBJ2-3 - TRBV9 CASSVGQGTDTQYF TGTGCCAGCAGCGTAGGACAGGGCACAGATACGCAGTATTTT
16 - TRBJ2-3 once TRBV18 CASSPPGGGRTDTQYF TGTGCCAGCTCACCACCGGGCGGAGGACGCACAGATACGCAGTATTTT
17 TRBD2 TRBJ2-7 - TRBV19 CASREDGLAGASYEQYF TGTGCCAGTAGAGAAGACGGACTAGCGGGGGCCTCCTACGAGCAGTACTTC
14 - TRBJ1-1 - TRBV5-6 CASSLGGPDTEAFF TGTGCCAGCAGCTTGGGGGGGCCAGACACTGAAGCTTTCTTT
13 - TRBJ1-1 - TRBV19 CASSLLEGYEAFF TGTGCCAGTAGTCTCCTGGAGGGGTACGAAGCTTTCTTT
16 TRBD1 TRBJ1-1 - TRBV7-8 CASSLRGDRGRTEAFF TGTGCCAGCAGCTTGCGGGGGGACAGGGGGCGGACTGAAGCTTTCTTT
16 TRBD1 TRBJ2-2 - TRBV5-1 CASSKGQADVAGELFF TGCGCCAGCTCTAAAGGACAGGCGGACGTTGCCGGGGAGCTGTTTTTT
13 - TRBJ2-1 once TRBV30 CAWATPNLNEQFF TGTGCCTGGGCCACCCCAAACCTAAATGAGCAGTTCTTC
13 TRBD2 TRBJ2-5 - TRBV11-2 CASSRTSGSIEYF TGTGCCAGCAGCCGGACTAGCGGGAGTATTGAGTACTTC
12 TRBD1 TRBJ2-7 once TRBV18 CASSQTGSEQYF TGTGCCAGCTCGCAGACAGGGAGCGAGCAGTACTTC
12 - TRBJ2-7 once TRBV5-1 CASSLETGEQYF TGCGCCAGCAGCTTGGAAACGGGGGAGCAGTACTTC
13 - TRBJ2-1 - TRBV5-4 CASSSPAYNEQFF TGTGCCAGCAGCTCCCCCGCCTACAATGAGCAGTTCTTC
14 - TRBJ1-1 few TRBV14 CASSQDLTGTEAFF TGTGCCAGCAGCCAAGATCTGACGGGGACTGAAGCTTTCTTT
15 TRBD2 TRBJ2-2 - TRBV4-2 CASSQPTSGFGELFF TGTGCCAGCAGCCAGCCGACTAGCGGTTTCGGGGAGCTGTTTTTT
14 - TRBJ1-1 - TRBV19 CASNVEGLNTEAFF TGTGCCAGTAATGTCGAGGGTTTGAACACTGAAGCTTTCTTT
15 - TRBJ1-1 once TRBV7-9 CASSLVPPGGPEAFF TGTGCCAGCAGCTTAGTTCCTCCGGGGGGCCCTGAAGCTTTCTTT
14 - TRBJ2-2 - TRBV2 CASSGQGNTGELFF TGTGCCAGCAGTGGCCAGGGGAACACCGGGGAGCTGTTTTTT
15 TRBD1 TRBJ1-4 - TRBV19 CASSIQGDQSKKLFF TGTGCCAGTAGTATTCAGGGGGACCAATCGAAAAAACTGTTTTTT
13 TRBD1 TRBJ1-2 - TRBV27 CASSSDRVHGYTF TGTGCCAGCAGTTCCGACAGGGTGCATGGCTACACCTTC
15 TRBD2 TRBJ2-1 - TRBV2 CASSLRLAGGNEQFF TGTGCCAGCAGTTTGAGACTAGCGGGAGGGAACGAGCAGTTCTTC
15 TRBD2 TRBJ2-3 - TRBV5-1 CASQEGAGVVDTQYF TGCGCCAGCCAAGAGGGAGCGGGAGTGGTCGATACGCAGTATTTT
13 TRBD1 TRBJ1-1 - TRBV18 CASSLTGETEAFF TGTGCCAGCTCCCTTACAGGGGAGACTGAAGCTTTCTTT
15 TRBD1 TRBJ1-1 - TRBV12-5 CASGLVQGMNTEAFF TGTGCTAGTGGGTTAGTACAGGGGATGAACACTGAAGCTTTCTTT
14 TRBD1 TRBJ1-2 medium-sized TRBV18 CASSRGRGLGGYTF TGTGCCAGCTCACGCGGCAGGGGGCTCGGTGGCTACACCTTC
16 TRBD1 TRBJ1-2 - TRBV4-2 CASSQPQGAGLYGYTF TGTGCCAGCAGCCAACCTCAGGGGGCCGGCCTCTATGGCTACACCTTC
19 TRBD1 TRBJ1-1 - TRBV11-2 CASSLDHAPGQIGNTEAFF TGTGCCAGCAGCTTAGACCACGCTCCGGGACAGATAGGGAACACTGAAGCTTTCTTT
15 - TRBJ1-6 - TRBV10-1 CASSEGGIGNSPLHF TGCGCCAGCAGTGAAGGCGGGATTGGGAATTCACCCCTCCACTTT
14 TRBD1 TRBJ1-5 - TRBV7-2 CASSSDRGNQPQHF TGTGCCAGCAGCTCCGACAGGGGGAATCAGCCCCAGCATTTT
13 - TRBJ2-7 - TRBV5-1 CASSLDQTYEQYF TGCGCCAGCAGCTTGGATCAGACCTACGAGCAGTACTTC
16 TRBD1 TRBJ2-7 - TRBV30 CAWSPTAGTASYEQYF TGTGCCTGGAGTCCAACTGCCGGGACAGCCTCCTACGAGCAGTACTTC
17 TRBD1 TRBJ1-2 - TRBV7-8 CASSPQTGTFSNYGYTF TGTGCCAGCAGCCCCCAGACAGGGACCTTCTCTAACTATGGCTACACCTTC